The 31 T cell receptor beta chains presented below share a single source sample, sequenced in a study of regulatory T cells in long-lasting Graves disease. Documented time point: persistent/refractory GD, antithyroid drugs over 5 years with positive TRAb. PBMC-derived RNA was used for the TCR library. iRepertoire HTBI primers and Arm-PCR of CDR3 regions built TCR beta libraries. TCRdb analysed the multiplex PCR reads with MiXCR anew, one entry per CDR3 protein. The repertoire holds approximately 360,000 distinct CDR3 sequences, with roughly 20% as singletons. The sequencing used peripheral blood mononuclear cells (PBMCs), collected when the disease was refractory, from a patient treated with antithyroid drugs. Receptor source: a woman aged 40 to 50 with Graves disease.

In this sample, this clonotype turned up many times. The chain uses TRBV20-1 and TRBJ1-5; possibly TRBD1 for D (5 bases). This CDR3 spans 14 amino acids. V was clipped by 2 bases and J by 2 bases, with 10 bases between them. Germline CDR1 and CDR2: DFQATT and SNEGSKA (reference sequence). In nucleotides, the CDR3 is TGCAGTGCTAGACAAGACAGCCGCAATCAGCCCCAGCATTTT. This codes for CSARQDSRNQPQHF.

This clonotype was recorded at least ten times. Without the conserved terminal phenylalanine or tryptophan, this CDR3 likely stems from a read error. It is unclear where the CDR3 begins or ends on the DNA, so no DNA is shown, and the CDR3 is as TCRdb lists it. The CDR3 region is CASSHLYL. The V gene is TRBV12-3 or TRBV12-4, the J gene TRBJ2-7. The length of the CDR3 is 8 amino acids, counting both ends.

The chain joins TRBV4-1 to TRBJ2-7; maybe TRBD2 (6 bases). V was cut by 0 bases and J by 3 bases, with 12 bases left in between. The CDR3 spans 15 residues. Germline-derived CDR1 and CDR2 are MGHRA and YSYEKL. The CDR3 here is CASSQEVRDFYEQYF. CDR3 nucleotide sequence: TGCGCCAGCAGCCAAGAAGTCAGGGACTTCTACGAGCAGTACTTC.

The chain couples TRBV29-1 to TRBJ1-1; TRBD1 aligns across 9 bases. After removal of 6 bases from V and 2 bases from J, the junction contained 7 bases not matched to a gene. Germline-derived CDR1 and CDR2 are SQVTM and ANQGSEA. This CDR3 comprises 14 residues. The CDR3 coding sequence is TGCAGCGTGCGTGACAGGGGGATTAACACTGAAGCTTTCTTT. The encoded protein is CSVRDRGINTEAFF.

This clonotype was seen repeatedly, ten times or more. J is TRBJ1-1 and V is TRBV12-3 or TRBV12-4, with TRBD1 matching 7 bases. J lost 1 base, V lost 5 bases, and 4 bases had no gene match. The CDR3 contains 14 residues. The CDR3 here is CASSRGTANTEAFF. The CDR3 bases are TGTGCCAGCAGTCGGGGGACAGCGAACACTGAAGCTTTCTTT.

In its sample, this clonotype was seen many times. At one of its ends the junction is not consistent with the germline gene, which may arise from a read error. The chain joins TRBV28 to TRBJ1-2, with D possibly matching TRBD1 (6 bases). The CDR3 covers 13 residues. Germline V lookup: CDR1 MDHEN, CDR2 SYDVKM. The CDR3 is CASSLSQGYGYTF. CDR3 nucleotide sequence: TGTGCCAGCAGCTTATCACAGGGCTATGGCTACACCTTC.

CDR3 bases: TGTGCCAGCAGTTACTCACCAACCGGGGAGCTGTTTTTT. It translates to CASSYSPTGELFF. The rearrangement uses TRBV6-2 or TRBV6-3 and TRBJ2-2; D ambiguous. V gave up 0 bases and J gave up 5 bases, with 4 bases separating them. This CDR3 spans 13 amino acids. CDR1 and CDR2 (germline): MNHEY, SVGEGT.

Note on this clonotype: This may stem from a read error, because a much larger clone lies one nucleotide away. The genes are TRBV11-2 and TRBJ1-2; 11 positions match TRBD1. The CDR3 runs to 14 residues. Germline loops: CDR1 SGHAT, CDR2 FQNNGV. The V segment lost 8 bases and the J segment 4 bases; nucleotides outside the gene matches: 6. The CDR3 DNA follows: TGTGCCAGCCGCGGACAGGGGGCTAGCTATGGCTACACCTTC. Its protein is CASRGQGASYGYTF.

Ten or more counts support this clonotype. CDR3 DNA sequence: TGTGCCAGCAAACAGGGCTTCTTCAATCAGCCCCAGCATTTT. This encodes CASKQGFFNQPQHF. The chain combines TRBV2 with TRBJ1-5, with a tentative D call TRBD1 (6 bases). This CDR3 has 14 amino acids. Between the trimmed V and J ends, which lost 7 bases and 3 bases, there was a span of 13 bases. In germline, CDR1 is SNHLY, CDR2 FYNNEI.

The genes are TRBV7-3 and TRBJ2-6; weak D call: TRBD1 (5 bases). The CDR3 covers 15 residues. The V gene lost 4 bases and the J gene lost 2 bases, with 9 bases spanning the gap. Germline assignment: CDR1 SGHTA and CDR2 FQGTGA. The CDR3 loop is CASSSSRAGANVLTF. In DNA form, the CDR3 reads TGTGCCAGCAGCTCCAGCAGGGCTGGGGCCAACGTCCTGACTTTC.

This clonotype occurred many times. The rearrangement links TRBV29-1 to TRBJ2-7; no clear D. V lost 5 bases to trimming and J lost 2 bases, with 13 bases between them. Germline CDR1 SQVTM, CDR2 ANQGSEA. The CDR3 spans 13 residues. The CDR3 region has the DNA TGCAGCGTTTCGGGCGGAGAAACCTACGAGCAGTACTTC. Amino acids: CSVSGGETYEQYF.

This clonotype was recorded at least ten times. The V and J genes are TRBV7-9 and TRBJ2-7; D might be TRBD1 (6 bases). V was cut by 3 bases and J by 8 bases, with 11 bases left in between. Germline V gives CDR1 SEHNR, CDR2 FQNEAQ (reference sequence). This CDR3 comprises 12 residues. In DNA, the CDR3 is TGTGCCAGCAGCTTTCGAACAGGGCAGCAGTACTTC. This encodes CASSFRTGQQYF.

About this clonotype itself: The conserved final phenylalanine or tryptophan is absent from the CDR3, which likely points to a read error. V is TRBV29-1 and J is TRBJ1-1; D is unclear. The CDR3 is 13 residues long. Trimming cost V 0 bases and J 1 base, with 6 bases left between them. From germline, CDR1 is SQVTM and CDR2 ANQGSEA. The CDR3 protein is CSVEDGQNTEAFL. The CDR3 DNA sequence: TGCAGCGTTGAAGATGGTCAGAACACTGAAGCTTTCCTT.

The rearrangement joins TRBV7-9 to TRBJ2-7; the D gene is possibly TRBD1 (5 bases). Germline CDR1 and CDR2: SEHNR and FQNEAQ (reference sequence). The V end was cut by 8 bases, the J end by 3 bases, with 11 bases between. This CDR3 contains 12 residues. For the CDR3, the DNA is TGTGCCAGCGGGGCAGGTCTCTACGAGCAGTACTTC. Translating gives CASGAGLYEQYF.

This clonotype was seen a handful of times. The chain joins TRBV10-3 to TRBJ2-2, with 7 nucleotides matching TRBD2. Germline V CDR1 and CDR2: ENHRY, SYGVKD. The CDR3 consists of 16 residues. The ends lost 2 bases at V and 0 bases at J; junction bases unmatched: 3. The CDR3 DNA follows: TGTGCCATCAGTGAGGGACTAGTATCGAACACCGGGGAGCTGTTTTTT. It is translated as CAISEGLVSNTGELFF.

The CDR3 is CASSKGGGRASDTQYF. The CDR3 bases are TGTGCCAGCAGCAAGGGCGGCGGGAGGGCCTCGGATACGCAGTATTTT. The chain links TRBV11-2 to TRBJ2-3; the match to TRBD2 covers 9 bases. V was clipped by 5 bases and J by 6 bases; unmatched bases: 12. The germline V gene has CDR1 SGHAT and CDR2 FQNNGV. This CDR3 spans 16 amino acids.

CDR3 in DNA: TGTGCCAGTAACAAACAGGGGGGCATTCCATTCACTGAAGCTTTCTTT. Translation gives CASNKQGGIPFTEAFF. V gene TRBV19 combines with J gene TRBJ1-1, with TRBD1 identical over 8 bases. CDR3 length equals 16 residues. V trimming: 7 bases; J trimming: 4 bases; junction bases outside the gene matches: 14. The V gene's germline CDR1 is LNHDA and CDR2 SQIVND (reference sequence).

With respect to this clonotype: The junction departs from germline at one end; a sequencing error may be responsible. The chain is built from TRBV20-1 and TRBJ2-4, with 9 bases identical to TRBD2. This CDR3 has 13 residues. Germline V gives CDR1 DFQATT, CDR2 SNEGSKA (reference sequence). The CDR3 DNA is TGCAGTGCCCCCGAAACCGGACGGTCTAGCGGGACCTTC. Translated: CSAPETGRSSGTF.

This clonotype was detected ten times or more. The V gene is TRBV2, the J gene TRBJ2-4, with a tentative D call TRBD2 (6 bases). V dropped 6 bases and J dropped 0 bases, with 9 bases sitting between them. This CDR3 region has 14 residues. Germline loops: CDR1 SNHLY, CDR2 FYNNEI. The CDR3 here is CASRGGLAKNIQYF. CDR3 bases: TGTGCCAGCAGGGGGGGTCTAGCCAAAAACATTCAGTACTTC.

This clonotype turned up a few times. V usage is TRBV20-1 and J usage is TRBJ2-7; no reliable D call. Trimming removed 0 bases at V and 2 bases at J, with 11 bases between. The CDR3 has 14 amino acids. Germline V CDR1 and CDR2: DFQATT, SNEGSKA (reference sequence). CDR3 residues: CSAREWLSPYEQYF. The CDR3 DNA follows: TGCAGTGCTAGAGAATGGCTCTCCCCCTACGAGCAGTACTTC.

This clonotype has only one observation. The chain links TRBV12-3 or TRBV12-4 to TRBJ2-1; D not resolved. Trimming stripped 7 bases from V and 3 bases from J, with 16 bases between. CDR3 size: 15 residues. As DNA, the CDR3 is TGTGCCAGCACCCCCCAGATACTCGGCTACAATGAGCAGTTCTTC. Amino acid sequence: CASTPQILGYNEQFF.

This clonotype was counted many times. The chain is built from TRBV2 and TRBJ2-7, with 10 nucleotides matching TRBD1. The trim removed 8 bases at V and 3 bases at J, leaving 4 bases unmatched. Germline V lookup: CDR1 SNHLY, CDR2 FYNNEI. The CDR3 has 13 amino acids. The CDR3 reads CASRDRGYYEQYF. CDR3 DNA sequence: TGTGCCAGCCGGGACAGGGGATACTACGAGCAGTACTTC.

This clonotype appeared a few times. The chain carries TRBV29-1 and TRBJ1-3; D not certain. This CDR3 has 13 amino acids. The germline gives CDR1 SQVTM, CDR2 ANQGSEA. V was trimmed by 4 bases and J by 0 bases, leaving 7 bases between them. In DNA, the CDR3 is TGCAGCGTTGTGGCTAACTCTGGAAACACCATATATTTT. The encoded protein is CSVVANSGNTIYF.

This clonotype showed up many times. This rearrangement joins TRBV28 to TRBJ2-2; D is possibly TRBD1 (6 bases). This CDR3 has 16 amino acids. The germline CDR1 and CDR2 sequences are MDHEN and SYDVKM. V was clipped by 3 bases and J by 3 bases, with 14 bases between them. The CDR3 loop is CASSFTGWGHTGELFF. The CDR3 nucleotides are TGTGCCAGCAGTTTTACAGGGTGGGGACACACCGGGGAGCTGTTTTTT.

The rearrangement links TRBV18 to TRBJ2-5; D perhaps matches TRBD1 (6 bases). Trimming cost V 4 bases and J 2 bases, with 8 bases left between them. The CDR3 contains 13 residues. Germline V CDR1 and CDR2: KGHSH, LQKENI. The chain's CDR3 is CASSRQAQETQYF. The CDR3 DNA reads TGTGCCAGCTCACGACAGGCGCAAGAGACCCAGTACTTC.

The CDR3 DNA reads TGCGCCAGCAGCTTGGCCCGGAAGGGGCAAGGCACTGAAGCTTTCTTT. It codes for CASSLARKGQGTEAFF. The rearrangement uses TRBV5-1 and TRBJ1-1; perhaps TRBD1 as D (5 bases). Germline loops: CDR1 SGHRS, CDR2 YFSETQ. Trimming removed 0 bases from V and 4 bases from J, with 16 bases in between. This CDR3 is 16 amino acids long.

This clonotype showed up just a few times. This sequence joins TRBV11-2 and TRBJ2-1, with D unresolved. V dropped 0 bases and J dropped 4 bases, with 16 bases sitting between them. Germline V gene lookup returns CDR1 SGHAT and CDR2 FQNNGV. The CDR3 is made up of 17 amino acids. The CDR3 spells CASSLDRVFRVYNEQFF. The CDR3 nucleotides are TGTGCCAGCAGCTTAGATAGGGTCTTCCGAGTATACAATGAGCAGTTCTTC.

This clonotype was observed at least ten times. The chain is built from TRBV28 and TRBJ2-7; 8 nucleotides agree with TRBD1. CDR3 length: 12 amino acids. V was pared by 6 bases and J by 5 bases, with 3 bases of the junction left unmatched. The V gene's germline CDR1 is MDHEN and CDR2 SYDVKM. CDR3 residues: CASRRTGNEQYF. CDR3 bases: TGTGCCAGCAGACGGACAGGGAACGAGCAGTACTTC.

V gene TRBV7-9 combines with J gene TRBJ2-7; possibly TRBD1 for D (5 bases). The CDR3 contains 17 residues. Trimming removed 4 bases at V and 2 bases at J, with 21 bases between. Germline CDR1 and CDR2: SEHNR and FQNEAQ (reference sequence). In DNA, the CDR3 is TGTGCCAGCAGCTCAAGGCTGGGTGCAGGGCTCCCCTACGAGCAGTACTTC. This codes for CASSSRLGAGLPYEQYF. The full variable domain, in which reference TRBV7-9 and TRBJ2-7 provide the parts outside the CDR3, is DTGVSQNPRHKITKRGQNVTFRCDPISEHNRLYWYRQTLGQGPEFLTYFQNEAQLEKSRLLSDRFSAERPKGSFSTLEIQRTEQGDSAMYLCASSSRLGAGLPYEQYFGPGTRLTVT.

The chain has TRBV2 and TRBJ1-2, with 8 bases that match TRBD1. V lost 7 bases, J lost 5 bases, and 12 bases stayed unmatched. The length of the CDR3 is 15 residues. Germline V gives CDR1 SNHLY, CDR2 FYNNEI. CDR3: CASTRSPTGDYGYTF. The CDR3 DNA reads TGTGCCAGCACTCGCTCGCCGACAGGGGATTATGGCTACACCTTC.

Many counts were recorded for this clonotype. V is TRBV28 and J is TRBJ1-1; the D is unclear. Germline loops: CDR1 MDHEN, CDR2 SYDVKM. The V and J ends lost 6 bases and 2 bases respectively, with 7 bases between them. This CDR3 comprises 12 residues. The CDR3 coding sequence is TGTGCCAGCAGGGACTCTAACACTGAAGCTTTCTTT. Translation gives CASRDSNTEAFF. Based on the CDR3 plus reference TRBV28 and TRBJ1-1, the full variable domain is DVKVTQSSRYLVKRTGEKVFLECVQDMDHENMFWYRQDPGLGLRLIYFSYDVKMKEKGDIPEGYSVSREKKERFSLILESASTNQTSMYLCASRDSNTEAFFGQGTRLTVV.